This T cell receptor beta chain was profiled in a study of cytomegalovirus exposure and HLA in healthy donors. About the research overall: The early release's HLA-typed donors yielded roughly 85 million unique TCRs.

With 60 Vbeta and 13 Jbeta primers, the PCR was carried out. Measured with immunoSEQ multiplex PCR; TCRdb has only the in-frame clones, and not every one. The top ten hold 7.7% of the sample, which has around 99,000 clones, 76% seen once. Overall study results and limits: Previously analyzed data showed that most TCR beta V segments were productive at a frequency of about 87% or about 30%. Analysis was carried out at a later point, and it linked a missense DCLRE1C variant to TCR beta V- and J-gene trimming. Rare TCR sequences predominated, though certain public TCRs were found in many donors.

A note on this clone: Its antigen is still unknown.

The receptor was derived from a woman in her 50s in good health and CMV-seropositive. The sequencing sample was made of PBMCs.

The CDR3 reads CASRDTGGGETQYF. For the CDR3, the DNA is TGTGCCAGCAGAGATACAGGGGGCGGAGAGACCCAGTACTTC. The chain combines TRBV4-2 with TRBJ2-5; 9 bases map to TRBD1. The V and J ends lost 6 bases and 4 bases, in that order; junction bases with no gene match: 6. The CDR3 has 14 amino acids. Germline loops: CDR1 LGHNA, CDR2 YNFKEQ.